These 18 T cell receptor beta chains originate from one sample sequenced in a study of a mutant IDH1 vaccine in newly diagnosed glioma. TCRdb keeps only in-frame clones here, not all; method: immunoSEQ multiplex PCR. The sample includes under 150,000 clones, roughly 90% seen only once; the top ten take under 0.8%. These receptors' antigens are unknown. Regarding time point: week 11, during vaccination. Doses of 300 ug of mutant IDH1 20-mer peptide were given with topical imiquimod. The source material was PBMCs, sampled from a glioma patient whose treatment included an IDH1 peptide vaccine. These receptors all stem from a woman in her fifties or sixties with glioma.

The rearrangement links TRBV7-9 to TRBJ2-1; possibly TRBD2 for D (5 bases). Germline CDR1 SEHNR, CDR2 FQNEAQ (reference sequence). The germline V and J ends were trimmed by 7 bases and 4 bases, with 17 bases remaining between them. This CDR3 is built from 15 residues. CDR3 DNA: TGTGCCAGCACCCTGGGAGTACTACAGTACAATGAGCAGTTCTTC. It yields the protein CASTLGVLQYNEQFF. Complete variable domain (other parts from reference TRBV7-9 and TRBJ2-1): DTGVSQNPRHKITKRGQNVTFRCDPISEHNRLYWYRQTLGQGPEFLTYFQNEAQLEKSRLLSDRFSAERPKGSFSTLEIQRTEQGDSAMYLCASTLGVLQYNEQFFGPGTRLTVL.

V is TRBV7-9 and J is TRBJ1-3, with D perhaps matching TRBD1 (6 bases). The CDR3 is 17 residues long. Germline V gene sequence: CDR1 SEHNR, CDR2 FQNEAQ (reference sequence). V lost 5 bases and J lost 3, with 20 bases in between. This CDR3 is CASSTKSRGAGGNTIYF. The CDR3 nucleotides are TGTGCCAGCAGCACGAAATCACGGGGGGCCGGTGGAAACACCATATATTTT. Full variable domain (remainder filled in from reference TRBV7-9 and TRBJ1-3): DTGVSQNPRHKITKRGQNVTFRCDPISEHNRLYWYRQTLGQGPEFLTYFQNEAQLEKSRLLSDRFSAERPKGSFSTLEIQRTEQGDSAMYLCASSTKSRGAGGNTIYFGEGSWLTVV.

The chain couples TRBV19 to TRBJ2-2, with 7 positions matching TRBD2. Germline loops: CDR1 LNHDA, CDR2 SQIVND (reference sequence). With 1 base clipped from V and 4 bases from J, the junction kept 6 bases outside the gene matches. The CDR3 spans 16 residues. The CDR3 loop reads CASSIVRGGSTGELFF. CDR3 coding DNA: TGTGCCAGTAGTATAGTAAGGGGAGGGAGCACCGGGGAGCTGTTTTTT.

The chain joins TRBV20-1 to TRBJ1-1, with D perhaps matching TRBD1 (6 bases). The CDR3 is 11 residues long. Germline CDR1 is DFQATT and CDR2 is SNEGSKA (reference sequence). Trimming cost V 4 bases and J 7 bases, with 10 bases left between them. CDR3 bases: TGCAGTGCTATGAGGGGACATGAAGCTTTCTTT. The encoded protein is CSAMRGHEAFF.

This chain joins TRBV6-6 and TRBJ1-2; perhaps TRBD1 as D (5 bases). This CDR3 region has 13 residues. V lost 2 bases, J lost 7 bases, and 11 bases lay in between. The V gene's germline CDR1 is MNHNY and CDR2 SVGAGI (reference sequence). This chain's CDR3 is CASSYTGVGGYTF. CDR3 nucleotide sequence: TGTGCCAGCAGTTACACAGGCGTCGGTGGCTACACCTTC.

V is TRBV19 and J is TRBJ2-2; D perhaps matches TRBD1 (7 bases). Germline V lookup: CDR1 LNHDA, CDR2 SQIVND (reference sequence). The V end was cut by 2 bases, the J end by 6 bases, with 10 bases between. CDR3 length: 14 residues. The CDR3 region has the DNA TGTGCCAGTAGTATAACAGGGGAGGCCGGGGAGCTGTTTTTT. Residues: CASSITGEAGELFF. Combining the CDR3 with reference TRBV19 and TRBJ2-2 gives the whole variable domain DGGITQSPKYLFRKEGQNVTLSCEQNLNHDAMYWYRQDPGQGLRLIYYSQIVNDFQKGDIAEGYSVSREKKESFPLTVTSAQKNPTAFYLCASSITGEAGELFFGEGSRLTVL.

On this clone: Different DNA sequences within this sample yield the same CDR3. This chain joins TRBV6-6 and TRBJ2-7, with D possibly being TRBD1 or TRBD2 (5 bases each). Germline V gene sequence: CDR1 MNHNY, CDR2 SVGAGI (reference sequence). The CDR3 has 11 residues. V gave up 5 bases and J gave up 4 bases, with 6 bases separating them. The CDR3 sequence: CASSGGYEQYF. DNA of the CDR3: TGTGCCAGCAGTGGGGGTTACGAGCAGTACTTC.

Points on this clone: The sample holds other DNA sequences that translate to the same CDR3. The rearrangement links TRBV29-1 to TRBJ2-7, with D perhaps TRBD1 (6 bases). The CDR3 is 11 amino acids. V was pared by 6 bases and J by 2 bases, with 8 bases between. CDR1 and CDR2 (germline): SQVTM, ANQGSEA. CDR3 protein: CSVGQTYEQYF. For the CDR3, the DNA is TGCAGCGTCGGACAGACCTACGAGCAGTACTTC.

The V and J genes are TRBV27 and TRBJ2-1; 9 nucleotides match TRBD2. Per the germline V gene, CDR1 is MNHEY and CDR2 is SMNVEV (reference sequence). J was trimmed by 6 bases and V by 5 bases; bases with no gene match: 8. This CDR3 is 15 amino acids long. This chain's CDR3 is CASSPLGTSLNEQFF. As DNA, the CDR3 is TGTGCCAGCAGTCCACTCGGGACTAGCCTCAATGAGCAGTTCTTC.

Here the CDR3 DNA reads TGTGCCAGCAGCCATCTCTCAGGGGACTATGGCTACACCTTC. This gives the protein CASSHLSGDYGYTF. This sequence joins TRBV4-2 and TRBJ1-2; D perhaps matches TRBD1 (6 bases). CDR3 size: 14 residues. V gave up 3 bases and J gave up 3 bases, with 11 bases separating them. CDR1 LGHNA and CDR2 YNFKEQ come from the germline V gene.

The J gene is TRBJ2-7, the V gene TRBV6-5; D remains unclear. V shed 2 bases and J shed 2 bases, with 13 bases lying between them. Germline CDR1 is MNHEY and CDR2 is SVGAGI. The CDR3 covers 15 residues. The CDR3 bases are TGTGCCAGCAGTTACGCTGGGATCACCACCTACGAGCAGTACTTC. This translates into CASSYAGITTYEQYF.

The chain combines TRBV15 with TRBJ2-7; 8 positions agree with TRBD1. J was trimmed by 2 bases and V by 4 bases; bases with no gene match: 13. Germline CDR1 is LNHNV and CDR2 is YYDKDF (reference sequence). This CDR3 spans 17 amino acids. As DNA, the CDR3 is TGTGCCACCAGCACTGCCCACAGGGGGGATTTCACCTACGAGCAGTACTTC. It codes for CATSTAHRGDFTYEQYF.

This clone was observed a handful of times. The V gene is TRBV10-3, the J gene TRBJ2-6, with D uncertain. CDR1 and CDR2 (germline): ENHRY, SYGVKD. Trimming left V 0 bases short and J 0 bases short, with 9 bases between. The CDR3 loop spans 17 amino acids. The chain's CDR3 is CAISESAGISGANVLTF. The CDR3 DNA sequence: TGTGCCATCAGTGAGTCGGCAGGTATCTCTGGGGCCAACGTCCTGACTTTC.

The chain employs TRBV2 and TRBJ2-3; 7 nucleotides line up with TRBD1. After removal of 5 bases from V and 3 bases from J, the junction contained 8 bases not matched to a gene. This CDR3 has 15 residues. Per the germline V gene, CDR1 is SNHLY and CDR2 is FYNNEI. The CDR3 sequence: CASSKDRDRTDTQYF. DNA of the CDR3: TGTGCCAGCAGTAAAGACAGGGACCGAACAGATACGCAGTATTTT.

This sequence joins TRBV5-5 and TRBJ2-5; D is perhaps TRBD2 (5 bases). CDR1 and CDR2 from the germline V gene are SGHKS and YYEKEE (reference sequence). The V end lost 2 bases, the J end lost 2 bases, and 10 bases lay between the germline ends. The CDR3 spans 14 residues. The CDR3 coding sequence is TGTGCCAGCAGCTTACCTCCGGGACAAGAGACCCAGTACTTC. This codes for CASSLPPGQETQYF.

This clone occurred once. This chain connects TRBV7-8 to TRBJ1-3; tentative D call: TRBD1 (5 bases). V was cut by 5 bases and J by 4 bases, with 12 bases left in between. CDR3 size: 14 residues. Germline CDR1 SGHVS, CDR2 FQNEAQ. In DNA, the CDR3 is TGTGCCAGCAGCCTCACCCACAGGGGAAACACCATATATTTT. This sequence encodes CASSLTHRGNTIYF.

The CDR3 nucleotides are TGTGCCAGCAGCACCCGGGACAGCCGGAATCCCTACGAGCAGTACTTC. This codes for CASSTRDSRNPYEQYF. The rearrangement joins TRBV11-2 to TRBJ2-7; the match to TRBD1 covers 7 bases. Looked up from germline, CDR1 is SGHAT and CDR2 is FQNNGV. This CDR3 is 16 amino acids long. V dropped 5 bases and J dropped 2; count of bases not matched to a gene: 12.

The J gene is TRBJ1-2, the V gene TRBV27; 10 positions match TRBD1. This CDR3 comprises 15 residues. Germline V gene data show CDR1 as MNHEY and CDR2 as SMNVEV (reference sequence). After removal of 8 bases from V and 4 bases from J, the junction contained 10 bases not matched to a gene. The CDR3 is CASGEGTGDIYGYTF. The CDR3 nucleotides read TGTGCCAGCGGGGAGGGGACAGGGGATATCTATGGCTACACCTTC.